The 30 T cell receptor beta chains below all came from one sample that was sequenced in a study of cytomegalovirus exposure and HLA in healthy donors. 60 Vbeta and 13 Jbeta primers were used in PCR. This table comes from immunoSEQ multiplex PCR, and its TCRdb copy is limited to in-frame clones, with some not included. Of around 250,000 clones listed, about 90% are singletons. The sequenced sample consisted of PBMCs. The source of these receptors is a girl aged 2 to 9 in good health and CMV-seronegative.

This sequence joins TRBV7-8 and TRBJ1-1; a weak D match, TRBD1 (6 bases). The CDR3 consists of 14 residues. Germline values: CDR1 SGHVS, CDR2 FQNEAQ. Trimming took 5 bases from V and 5 from J, leaving 15 bases between them. The CDR3 DNA reads TGTGCCAGCAGCCTTGGACAGAGTGGGACTGAAGCTTTCTTT. It yields the protein CASSLGQSGTEAFF.

The CDR3 coding sequence is TGTGCCAGCAGCTTAAGCGTTGGACAGGGATCGAATGAGCAGTTCTTC. It codes for CASSLSVGQGSNEQFF. The chain couples TRBV7-3 to TRBJ2-1, with 8 bases that match TRBD1. The junction had 9 bases not matched to a gene; V was cut back by 1 base and J by 7 bases. From germline, CDR1 is SGHTA and CDR2 FQGTGA. The CDR3 spans 16 residues. The full variable domain, rest sourced from reference TRBV7-3 and TRBJ2-1, is GAGVSQTPSNKVTEKGKYVELRCDPISGHTALYWYRQSLGQGPEFLIYFQGTGAADDSGLPNDRFFAVRPEGSVSTLKIQRTERGDSAVYLCASSLSVGQGSNEQFFGPGTRLTVL.

The genes are TRBV28 and TRBJ1-2, with D unclear. The germline gives CDR1 MDHEN, CDR2 SYDVKM. The ends were cut back, 3 bases at V and 5 bases at J, with 13 bases in the middle. The CDR3 loop spans 14 amino acids. In nucleotides, the CDR3 is TGTGCCAGCAGTTTCGTAGAGGAGTGGTATGGCTACACCTTC. Translating gives CASSFVEEWYGYTF.

The chain employs TRBV5-4 and TRBJ2-5; 13 bases match TRBD2. Germline V gene lookup returns CDR1 SGHNT and CDR2 YYREEE (reference sequence). The J segment lost 3 bases and the V segment lost 4 bases, leaving 6 bases of the junction unmatched. This CDR3 has 16 residues. The CDR3 DNA reads as TGTGCCAGCAGCCGAAGCGGACTAGCGGGGGAAGAGACCCAGTACTTC. The encoded protein is CASSRSGLAGEETQYF.

The chain joins TRBV19 to TRBJ2-1; TRBD2 aligns across 12 bases. The CDR3 has 17 amino acids. CDR1 is LNHDA, CDR2 SQIVND, per germline (reference sequence). V lost 2 bases and J lost 4; bases outside the gene matches: 6. CDR3 bases: TGTGCCAGTAGTATAAGGAGGACTAGCGGGACATACAATGAGCAGTTCTTC. The encoded protein is CASSIRRTSGTYNEQFF.

DNA of the CDR3: TGTGCCAGCAGTTTAGGGGGAGCGGGAGTAAGAGATACGCAGTATTTT. Encoded protein: CASSLGGAGVRDTQYF. The rearrangement links TRBV27 to TRBJ2-3; TRBD2 matches 8 bases. CDR3 length: 16 amino acids. The junction had 9 bases not matched to a gene; V was cut back by 2 bases and J by 5 bases. CDR1 and CDR2 (germline): MNHEY, SMNVEV (reference sequence).

V usage is TRBV5-4 and J usage is TRBJ2-5; D is uncertain. This CDR3 is 14 amino acids long. The germline CDR1 and CDR2 sequences are SGHNT and YYREEE (reference sequence). V was pared by 1 base and J by 3 bases, with 10 bases between. The CDR3 loop is CASSLKAAKETQYF. For the CDR3, the DNA is TGTGCCAGCAGCTTGAAGGCGGCTAAAGAGACCCAGTACTTC.

The chain links TRBV5-1 to TRBJ1-6; TRBD1 matches 8 bases. With V trimmed by 6 bases and J by 7 bases, 9 bases remained unmatched. Germline CDR1 and CDR2: SGHRS and YFSETQ. The CDR3 covers 15 residues. The DNA of the CDR3 is TGCGCCAGCACCTTCGGACAGGGTGAAAATTCACCCCTCCACTTT. Residues: CASTFGQGENSPLHF.

V usage is TRBV18 and J usage is TRBJ1-3; tentative D call: TRBD1 (6 bases). The germline V gene encodes CDR1 KGHSH and CDR2 LQKENI. The V end lost 1 base, the J end lost 0 bases, and 13 bases lay between the germline ends. The CDR3 has 17 residues. This chain's CDR3 is CASSPLQGPPSGNTIYF. CDR3 coding DNA: TGTGCCAGCTCACCACTACAGGGACCCCCCTCTGGAAACACCATATATTTT.

The chain carries TRBV5-6 and TRBJ2-1; possible D gene TRBD1, 6 bases. CDR1 is SGHDT, CDR2 YYEEEE, per germline. The CDR3 is 15 amino acids. V gave up 0 bases and J gave up 5 bases, with 12 bases separating them. CDR3 in DNA: TGTGCCAGCAGCTTGGGTCTGGGGGCCAACAATGAGCAGTTCTTC. Amino acids: CASSLGLGANNEQFF.

This chain uses TRBV6-6 with TRBJ2-2; no reliable D call. This CDR3 region has 14 residues. In germline, CDR1 is MNHNY, CDR2 SVGAGI (reference sequence). Trimming took 2 bases from V and 6 from J, leaving 10 bases between them. The CDR3 bases are TGTGCCAGCAGTTACCCCCACAGCCCCGGGGAGCTGTTTTTT. As protein: CASSYPHSPGELFF.

The chain carries TRBV6-5 and TRBJ2-7; TRBD2 matches at 10 bases. V lost 6 bases, J lost 4 bases, and 6 bases stayed unmatched. The germline V gene has CDR1 MNHEY and CDR2 SVGAGI. The CDR3 sequence is 14 residues long. Written as DNA, the CDR3 is TGTGCCAGCAGCACTAGCGGGAATTCGTACGAGCAGTACTTC. As protein: CASSTSGNSYEQYF.

This sequence joins TRBV6-6 and TRBJ2-1, with D perhaps TRBD2 (6 bases). The CDR3 is 13 residues long. V lost 4 bases and J lost 4, with 8 bases in between. In germline, CDR1 is MNHNY, CDR2 SVGAGI (reference sequence). CDR3 region: CASSFSGYNEQFF. CDR3 DNA: TGTGCCAGCAGTTTTAGCGGTTACAATGAGCAGTTCTTC.

The genes are TRBV20-1 and TRBJ1-2; a weak D match, TRBD1 (6 bases). V was trimmed by 6 bases and J by 6 bases, leaving 11 bases between them. Germline lookup yields CDR1 DFQATT and CDR2 SNEGSKA (reference sequence). The CDR3 has 11 residues. CDR3 region: CSARTVDGYTF. CDR3 sequence (DNA): TGCAGTGCGCGGACAGTGGATGGCTACACCTTC.

The chain has TRBV5-8 and TRBJ1-1, with D tentatively TRBD1 (6 bases). The CDR3 is made up of 15 amino acids. Trimming shortened V by 0 bases and J by 4 bases, and 13 bases separated the two germline ends. The V gene's germline CDR1 is SGHTS and CDR2 YDEGEE. The CDR3 sequence: CASSLDTGGPTEAFF. The CDR3 DNA reads as TGTGCCAGCAGCTTGGATACGGGGGGGCCCACTGAAGCTTTCTTT. Full variable domain (rest looked up from reference TRBV5-8 and TRBJ1-1): EAGVTQSPTHLIKTRGQQATLRCSPISGHTSVYWYQQALGLGLQFLLWYDEGEERNRGNFPPRFSGRQFPNYSSELNVNALELEDSALYLCASSLDTGGPTEAFFGQGTRLTVV.

This chain uses TRBV15 with TRBJ2-3, with 7 bases identical to TRBD2. Per germline, CDR1 LNHNV and CDR2 YYDKDF (reference sequence). Germline trimming cut 6 bases from V and 3 bases from J; bases unmatched to any gene: 15. This CDR3 has 17 amino acids. The chain's CDR3 is CATSREAGEGSTDTQYF. Written as DNA, the CDR3 is TGTGCCACCAGTCGCGAGGCGGGAGAGGGCAGTACAGATACGCAGTATTTT.

The chain combines TRBV5-4 with TRBJ2-5; TRBD1 matches 8 bases. The CDR3 has 15 amino acids. CDR1 is SGHNT, CDR2 YYREEE, per germline (reference sequence). Unmatched junction bases numbered 8, after V lost 3 bases and J lost 4 bases. CDR3 coding DNA: TGTGCCAGCAGCTCCCCCCGTGGACAGGGAGAGACCCAGTACTTC. It specifies CASSSPRGQGETQYF.

This clone was counted once. The genes are TRBV5-4 and TRBJ2-3, with 9 bases lining up with TRBD2. The CDR3 spans 16 residues. CDR1 SGHNT and CDR2 YYREEE come from the germline V gene (reference sequence). V lost 3 bases, J lost 4 bases, and 9 bases stayed unmatched. The CDR3, as DNA: TGTGCCAGCAGCTCACGACCGGGACTAGCAGCAGATACGCAGTATTTT. It translates to CASSSRPGLAADTQYF.

The chain has TRBV10-3 and TRBJ2-3, with 8 positions matching TRBD2. The V and J ends lost 4 bases and 2 bases, in that order; junction bases with no gene match: 5. The CDR3 spans 15 residues. Germline CDR1 ENHRY, CDR2 SYGVKD. The CDR3 loop is CAISGASGPTDTQYF. DNA for the CDR3: TGTGCCATCAGTGGGGCTAGCGGGCCCACAGATACGCAGTATTTT.

The chain combines TRBV9 with TRBJ2-3, with D perhaps matching TRBD1 (5 bases). This CDR3 is built from 12 residues. Trimming removed 4 bases from V and 6 bases from J, with 9 bases in between. Germline CDR1 SGDLS, CDR2 YYNGEE. The CDR3: CASSPRQDTQYF. The CDR3 DNA reads TGTGCCAGCAGCCCTCGACAGGATACGCAGTATTTT.

The gene calls are TRBV18 and TRBJ1-1, with D possibly TRBD1 on 5 matching bases. This CDR3 contains 15 residues. In germline, CDR1 is KGHSH, CDR2 LQKENI. V dropped 3 bases and J dropped 2 bases, with 13 bases sitting between them. The CDR3 region has the DNA TGTGCCAGCTCACCCCCCAGGACACCTAACACTGAAGCTTTCTTT. Residues: CASSPPRTPNTEAFF.

The V and J genes are TRBV4-1 and TRBJ1-2; TRBD1 matches 8 bases. V shed 2 bases, J shed 4 bases, and the junction held 12 bases outside the gene matches. The CDR3 covers 17 residues. Germline V lookup: CDR1 MGHRA, CDR2 YSYEKL. The CDR3 sequence is CASSQFSQGQGSYGYTF. The CDR3 DNA is TGCGCCAGCAGCCAATTCTCTCAAGGACAGGGTTCCTATGGCTACACCTTC.

This clone came up once. Mismatch with germline at one junction end may stem from a read error. The J gene is TRBJ2-7, the V gene TRBV9, with a weak D call TRBD1 (6 bases). The CDR3 extends over 13 amino acids. Germline CDR1 SGDLS, CDR2 YYNGEE. CDR3 DNA sequence: TGTGCCAGCAGCGCCGGACAGTCCTACGGGCAGTACTTC. Translating it yields CASSAGQSYGQYF.

DNA of the CDR3: TGCAGCGTTGAATGGGGCCACGAGCAGTACTTC. Translating it yields CSVEWGHEQYF. The genes are TRBV29-1 and TRBJ2-5; possible D gene TRBD1, 5 bases. The J call is uncertain, as TRBJ2-7 better fits the DNA end. This CDR3 is built from 11 residues. Germline CDR1 reads SQVTM; CDR2 reads ANQGSEA.

The rearrangement joins TRBV7-2 to TRBJ1-1, with D perhaps matching TRBD1 (6 bases). Germline V lookup: CDR1 SGHTA, CDR2 FQGNSA. This CDR3 contains 16 residues. The V end lost 2 bases, the J end lost 0 bases, and 13 bases lay between the germline ends. CDR3 sequence (DNA): TGTGCCAGCAGCTTATACAGGGCATTTATGAACACTGAAGCTTTCTTT. It yields the protein CASSLYRAFMNTEAFF.

Remarks on this clone: The junction departs from the called germline gene at one end, perhaps through a read error. Other nucleotide sequences from this sample produce the same CDR3. The chain couples TRBV7-8 to TRBJ1-1, with a weak D call TRBD1 (6 bases). CDR1 is SGHVS and CDR2 is FQNEAQ in the germline V gene. The CDR3 extends over 16 amino acids. Here the CDR3 reads CASIPKWGGWDTEAFF. In DNA form, the CDR3 reads TGTGCCAGCATCCCGAAATGGGGGGGATGGGACACTGAGGCTTTCTTT.

The V call is TRBV7-9, the J call TRBJ2-5, with TRBD2 matching over 12 bases. Matching the DNA end better, TRBJ2-7 makes the J call doubtful. CDR1 and CDR2 (germline): SEHNR, FQNEAQ (reference sequence). This CDR3 comprises 15 residues. CDR3 amino acids: CASSPSSGRAYEQYF. CDR3 in DNA: TGTGCCAGCAGCCCTTCTAGCGGGAGGGCCTACGAGCAGTACTTC.

This chain uses TRBV4-1 with TRBJ2-7, with D hard to call. CDR3 length equals 15 residues. V was trimmed by 0 bases and J by 0 bases, leaving 9 bases between them. Germline CDR1 and CDR2: MGHRA and YSYEKL. CDR3 residues: CASSQDRSASYEQYF. CDR3 nucleotide sequence: TGCGCCAGCAGCCAAGATAGGAGTGCCTCCTACGAGCAGTACTTC.

This sequence joins TRBV27 and TRBJ1-6, with 7 bases that match TRBD1. The CDR3 runs 14 residues. The V and J ends lost 6 bases and 10 bases, in that order; junction bases with no gene match: 9. CDR1 is MNHEY, CDR2 SMNVEV, per germline (reference sequence). The CDR3 protein is CASRRTGHSSPLHF. In DNA form, the CDR3 reads TGTGCCAGCAGGCGGACAGGCCACTCCTCACCCCTCCACTTT.

This sequence joins TRBV18 and TRBJ2-4, with no clear D. Per the germline V gene, CDR1 is KGHSH and CDR2 is LQKENI. This CDR3 has 16 amino acids. V lost 0 bases and J lost 1, with 10 bases in between. The CDR3 region is CASSPPFDTAKNIQYF. The CDR3 region has the DNA TGTGCCAGCTCACCACCGTTTGACACGGCCAAAAACATTCAGTACTTC.